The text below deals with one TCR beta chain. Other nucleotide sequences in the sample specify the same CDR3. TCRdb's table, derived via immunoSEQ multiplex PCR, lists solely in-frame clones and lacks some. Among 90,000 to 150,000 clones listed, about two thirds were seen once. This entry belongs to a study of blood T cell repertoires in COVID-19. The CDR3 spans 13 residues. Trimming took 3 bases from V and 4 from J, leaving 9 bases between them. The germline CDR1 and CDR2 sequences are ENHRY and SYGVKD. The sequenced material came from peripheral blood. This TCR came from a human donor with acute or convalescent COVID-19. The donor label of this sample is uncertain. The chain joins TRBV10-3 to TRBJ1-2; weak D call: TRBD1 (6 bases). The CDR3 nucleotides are TGTGCCATCAGTGAACAGGGTCCCTATGGCTACACCTTC. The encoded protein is CAISEQGPYGYTF.